A single sample is the source of the 10 T cell receptor beta chains below, sequenced in a study of Ad26.COV2.S vaccination and SARS-CoV-2 variants. Sequencing was performed with immunoSEQ multiplex PCR; in TCRdb, only in-frame clones are kept and a portion is missing. The table lists about 680,000 clones, approximately 88% of them singletons. Treatment indicated: roughly 18 received Ad26.COV2.S at low or high dose, single or two shots; several received placebo; per-sample allocation not given. Day 63 after the first injection of vaccine or placebo was the sampling time. The sequencing here drew on peripheral blood, taken in a trial of Ad26.COV2.S vaccine versus placebo. These receptors were obtained from a person aged 18-65 years who received the Ad26.COV2.S COVID-19 vaccine or a placebo.

This chain joins TRBV5-8 and TRBJ2-5; TRBD1 matches at 9 bases. Germline assignment: CDR1 SGHTS and CDR2 YDEGEE. This CDR3 has 14 amino acids. J was trimmed by 2 bases and V by 4 bases; bases with no gene match: 3. CDR3: CASSPGQGQETQYF. CDR3 DNA sequence: TGTGCCAGCAGCCCGGGACAGGGTCAAGAGACCCAGTACTTC. Full variable domain (remainder filled in from reference TRBV5-8 and TRBJ2-5): EAGVTQSPTHLIKTRGQQATLRCSPISGHTSVYWYQQALGLGLQFLLWYDEGEERNRGNFPPRFSGRQFPNYSSELNVNALELEDSALYLCASSPGQGQETQYFGPGTRLLVL.

This chain uses TRBV18 with TRBJ1-3; D might be TRBD1 (5 bases). This CDR3 has 16 residues. The germline V and J ends were trimmed by 1 base and 0 bases, with 10 bases remaining between them. Germline assignment: CDR1 KGHSH and CDR2 LQKENI. CDR3 sequence reads: CASSPLDTNSGNTIYF. CDR3 sequence (DNA): TGTGCCAGCTCACCACTGGACACCAACTCTGGAAACACCATATATTTT.

V usage is TRBV14 and J usage is TRBJ2-3; TRBD2 agrees at 14 bases. Germline loops: CDR1 SGHDN, CDR2 FVKESK. The CDR3 runs to 16 residues. The J segment lost 6 bases and the V segment lost 3 bases, leaving 5 bases of the junction unmatched. CDR3 loop: CASSHLTSGGADTQYF. The CDR3 nucleotides are TGTGCCAGCAGCCACCTGACTAGCGGGGGGGCGGATACGCAGTATTTT.

The CDR3 loop reads CASSLDRIPPQHF. The CDR3 coding sequence is TGTGCCAGCAGCCTGGACAGGATCCCGCCCCAGCATTTT. The genes are TRBV7-9 and TRBJ1-5, with TRBD1 matching over 7 bases. The CDR3 runs to 13 residues. The V and J ends lost 5 bases and 9 bases, in that order; junction bases with no gene match: 7. CDR1 and CDR2 (germline): SEHNR, FQNEAQ (reference sequence).

This clone was found once. The V gene is TRBV6-1, the J gene TRBJ1-2, with TRBD1 as a possible D gene (5 bases). The germline CDR1 and CDR2 sequences are MNHNS and SASEGT. V was trimmed by 3 bases and J by 3 bases, leaving 20 bases between them. CDR3 length equals 17 residues. The CDR3 protein is CASSDGRRNRRDYGYTF. The CDR3 DNA follows: TGTGCCAGCAGTGACGGACGGCGCAACAGGAGGGACTATGGCTACACCTTC.

This sequence joins TRBV18 and TRBJ2-7, with D perhaps matching TRBD1 (6 bases). With 3 bases removed from V and 5 bases from J, the gap between germline ends came to 14 bases. Germline CDR1 KGHSH, CDR2 LQKENI. The CDR3 covers 14 residues. The CDR3 bases are TGTGCCAGCTCACCGGGAAGGGGGTTGGACGAGCAGTACTTC. It codes for CASSPGRGLDEQYF.

The J gene is TRBJ1-1, the V gene TRBV7-9; TRBD1 might be the D (5 bases). V lost 5 bases to trimming and J lost 1 base, with 11 bases between them. This CDR3 is built from 14 residues. Per germline, CDR1 SEHNR and CDR2 FQNEAQ (reference sequence). The CDR3 DNA reads as TGTGCCAGCAGCCCCACCACAGGGAACACTGAAGCTTTCTTT. Encoded protein: CASSPTTGNTEAFF.

The rearrangement links TRBV24-1 to TRBJ2-3, with D possibly TRBD1 on 6 matching bases. The CDR3 sequence is 16 residues long. V lost 4 bases to trimming and J lost 2 bases, with 15 bases between them. The germline V gene has CDR1 KGHDR and CDR2 SFDVKD. CDR3 DNA sequence: TGTGCCACCAGTGACCCCCGGGACACCCCCACAGATACGCAGTATTTT. Translating gives CATSDPRDTPTDTQYF.

The chain has TRBV10-1 and TRBJ2-7; D is perhaps TRBD1 (6 bases). The germline V gene has CDR1 WNHNN and CDR2 SYGVQD (reference sequence). The V end lost 2 bases, the J end lost 6 bases, and 8 bases lay between the germline ends. This CDR3 is 12 amino acids long. CDR3 residues: CASSEGQREQYF. The CDR3 DNA reads TGCGCCAGCAGTGAGGGACAGCGCGAGCAGTACTTC.

To note about this clone: The junction shows a germline mismatch at one end, possibly a read error. The chain joins TRBV2 to TRBJ2-5, with 9 bases identical to TRBD2. Germline V gene sequence: CDR1 SNHLY, CDR2 FYNNEI. The CDR3 covers 15 residues. As DNA, the CDR3 is TGTGCCAGCAGGGAAGCGGGAGGACGGGGAGAGACCCAGTACTTC. This encodes CASREAGGRGETQYF.